The entry below describes one TCR beta chain. This specimen belongs to a study of technical replicates of blood from a few donors. Repertoires were generated with immunoSEQ multiplex PCR, while TCRdb's copy carries only in-frame clones and drops some. The sample shows roughly 50,000 clones, 80% to 95% of them seen only once. This CDR3 has 15 residues. J gave up 0 bases and V 6 bases, and 8 bases lay outside the gene matches. The germline CDR1 and CDR2 sequences are SNHLY and FYNNEI. This chain links TRBV2 with TRBJ2-7, with 7 bases identical to TRBD2. Sequenced material: PBMCs. The clonotype comes from a human donor in good health. Some clones in this sample may be carry-over from other donors' samples. This chain's CDR3 is CASSPGGSLSYEQYF. In nucleotides, the CDR3 is TGTGCCAGCAGCCCCGGGGGGTCCCTCTCCTACGAGCAGTACTTC. The full variable domain, in which reference TRBV2 and TRBJ2-7 provide the parts outside the CDR3, is EPEVTQTPSHQVTQMGQEVILRCVPISNHLYFYWYRQILGQKVEFLVSFYNNEISEKSEIFDDQFSVERPDGSNFTLKIRSTKLEDSAMYFCASSPGGSLSYEQYFGPGTRLTVT.